Following are 7 T cell receptor beta chains from one sample sequenced in a study of cytomegalovirus exposure and HLA in healthy donors. The study ran its PCR with 60 Vbeta and 13 Jbeta primers. TCRdb's table, derived via immunoSEQ multiplex PCR, lists solely in-frame clones and lacks some. The sample has about 96,000 clones, approximately 80% seen once. Sequencing was carried out using PBMCs. All receptors derive from a man aged 25-40 years in good health and CMV-seronegative.

The chain employs TRBV7-2 and TRBJ2-7; D may be TRBD2 (6 bases). Germline CDR1 SGHTA, CDR2 FQGNSA. V was cut by 6 bases and J by 1 base, with 10 bases left in between. The CDR3 is 13 residues long. The CDR3 sequence is CASSRDFSYEQYF. The CDR3 DNA follows: TGTGCCAGCAGTCGGGACTTTTCCTACGAGCAGTACTTC.

The V gene is TRBV9, the J gene TRBJ2-1; 9 bases are shared with TRBD2. The CDR3 covers 15 residues. In germline, CDR1 is SGDLS, CDR2 YYNGEE. The trim removed 0 bases at V and 2 bases at J, leaving 0 bases unmatched. CDR3 region: CASSVGGGAYNEQFF. The CDR3, as DNA: TGTGCCAGCAGCGTAGGCGGGGGGGCCTACAATGAGCAGTTCTTC.

The rearrangement links TRBV5-6 to TRBJ2-4; possibly TRBD2 for D (6 bases). Trimming cost V 4 bases and J 6 bases, with 14 bases left between them. Germline V gene sequence: CDR1 SGHDT, CDR2 YYEEEE. CDR3 length equals 14 residues. The CDR3 nucleotides are TGTGCCAGCAGCCCGCCTAGCGTCCCAAACATTCAGTACTTC. Amino acid sequence: CASSPPSVPNIQYF. Full variable domain (rest looked up from reference TRBV5-6 and TRBJ2-4): DAGVTQSPTHLIKTRGQQVTLRCSPKSGHDTVSWYQQALGQGPQFIFQYYEEEERQRGNFPDRFSGHQFPNYSSELNVNALLLGDSALYLCASSPPSVPNIQYFGAGTRLSVL.

CDR3: CASRKDSLISNQPQHF. CDR3 DNA: TGTGCCAGCAGAAAGGACAGCTTGATTAGCAATCAGCCCCAGCATTTT. The chain couples TRBV27 to TRBJ1-5; TRBD1 might be the D (6 bases). The CDR3 is made up of 16 amino acids. Between the trimmed V and J ends, which lost 6 bases and 0 bases, there was a span of 15 bases. The germline CDR1 and CDR2 sequences are MNHEY and SMNVEV (reference sequence).

The chain has TRBV5-1 and TRBJ1-4; tentative D call: TRBD1 (6 bases). The V gene's germline CDR1 is SGHRS and CDR2 YFSETQ. The CDR3 spans 14 residues. Trimming removed 3 bases at V and 7 bases at J, with 13 bases between. The CDR3 DNA follows: TGCGCCAGCAGCTCGACAGGCGTCGGTGAAAAACTGTTTTTT. Its protein is CASSSTGVGEKLFF.

The chain uses TRBV5-1 and TRBJ2-2; tentative D call: TRBD2 (7 bases). The CDR3 sequence is 15 residues long. The V end was cut by 4 bases, the J end by 0 bases, with 10 bases between. Germline CDR1 reads SGHRS; CDR2 reads YFSETQ. CDR3 sequence (DNA): TGCGCCAGCAGCGCGGGGGCAGCGAACACCGGGGAGCTGTTTTTT. This gives the protein CASSAGAANTGELFF.

This chain joins TRBV11-3 and TRBJ2-3; 7 bases are a match to TRBD2. CDR1 and CDR2 from the germline V gene are SGHNT and YENEEA. The CDR3 spans 16 residues. The V gene end was trimmed by 0 bases and the J gene end by 2 bases; junction bases not matched to a gene: 5. CDR3 coding DNA: TGTGCCAGCAGCTTAGACGGTCTAGCGGCCACAGATACGCAGTATTTT. Amino acid sequence: CASSLDGLAATDTQYF. The full variable domain, rest sourced from reference TRBV11-3 and TRBJ2-3, is EAGVVQSPRYKIIEKKQPVAFWCNPISGHNTLYWYLQNLGQGPELLIRYENEEAVDDSQLPKDRFSAERLKGVDSTLKIQPAELGDSAVYLCASSLDGLAATDTQYFGPGTRLTVL.